This T cell receptor (beta chain) was recovered during a study of cytomegalovirus exposure and HLA in healthy donors. General study findings and limits: The dataset shows that most TCR sequences were rare, while some public TCRs occurred in many donors.

In the PCR, 60 Vbeta and 13 Jbeta primers were used. Clones were sequenced by immunoSEQ multiplex PCR, and TCRdb holds only the in-frame ones, with some missing. The data show nearly 110,000 clones, 71% seen once. In regard to this clone: Its specificity is not known.

The sequenced material came from PBMCs. The source of this sequence is a female donor in good health and CMV-seronegative.

This CDR3 reads CASAGGSATNEKLFF. The CDR3 DNA sequence: TGTGCCAGCGCCGGGGGGTCGGCAACTAATGAAAAACTGTTTTTT. This chain joins TRBV7-2 and TRBJ1-4; tentative D call: TRBD1 (5 bases). This CDR3 spans 15 amino acids. Trimming stripped 8 bases from V and 0 bases from J, with 13 bases between. Germline CDR1 reads SGHTA; CDR2 reads FQGNSA.